One and the same sample provided the 30 T cell receptor beta chains below, sequenced in a study of technical replicates of blood from four donors. Only in-frame clones appear in the TCRdb table, and some are missing; sequencing was by immunoSEQ multiplex PCR. This table has some 78,000 clones, 94% appearing once. The sample comprised T cells isolated from PBMCs. The source is a human donor in good health.

This chain connects TRBV2 to TRBJ2-2, with 10 positions matching TRBD1. Germline CDR1 is SNHLY and CDR2 is FYNNEI. This CDR3 comprises 16 residues. V lost 4 bases, J lost 5 bases, and 7 bases stayed unmatched. Written as DNA, the CDR3 is TGTGCCAGCAGTGGTGGGACAGGGGTGGGAACCGGGGAGCTGTTTTTT. Its translation is CASSGGTGVGTGELFF.

CDR3: CASTAQGRPGELFF. In nucleotides, the CDR3 is TGCGCCAGCACGGCGCAGGGTCGTCCCGGGGAGCTGTTTTTT. This sequence joins TRBV5-1 and TRBJ2-2; a possible D gene is TRBD1 (5 bases). The germline gives CDR1 SGHRS, CDR2 YFSETQ. Trimming cost V 6 bases and J 6 bases, with 15 bases left between them. This CDR3 is 14 amino acids long.

The J gene is TRBJ2-1, the V gene TRBV6-6; the D gene is possibly TRBD2 (6 bases). This CDR3 has 14 amino acids. Germline lookup yields CDR1 MNHNY and CDR2 SVGAGI (reference sequence). V was cut by 0 bases and J by 5 bases, with 8 bases left in between. The CDR3 reads CASSYSGGDNEQFF. The CDR3 nucleotides are TGTGCCAGCAGTTACTCGGGCGGGGACAATGAGCAGTTCTTC.

This sequence joins TRBV6-1 and TRBJ1-6; 7 positions match TRBD1. This CDR3 region has 14 residues. Trimming cost V 6 bases and J 7 bases; bases outside gene matches: 6. From germline, CDR1 is MNHNS and CDR2 SASEGT. CDR3 in DNA: TGTGCCAGCAGGGGGGACAGCTTCAATTCACCCCTCCACTTT. Translation: CASRGDSFNSPLHF.

In DNA form, the CDR3 reads TGTGCCAGCAGTTATAACCCCCGCAACCGGGAGACCCAGTACTTC. Its protein is CASSYNPRNRETQYF. The V and J genes are TRBV6-5 and TRBJ2-5, with D unclear. Trimming removed 3 bases from V and 5 bases from J, with 16 bases in between. CDR1 MNHEY and CDR2 SVGAGI come from the germline V gene. The CDR3 extends over 15 amino acids.

The rearrangement links TRBV2 to TRBJ1-4; TRBD1 matches at 10 bases. The CDR3 is 14 amino acids. The V and J ends lost 7 bases and 8 bases, in that order; junction bases with no gene match: 7. Germline CDR1 and CDR2: SNHLY and FYNNEI. The DNA of the CDR3 is TGTGCCAGCACAGGGGGACAGGGGATCGAAAAACTGTTTTTT. Translation gives CASTGGQGIEKLFF.

V and J are TRBV30 and TRBJ2-3, with a weak D call TRBD2 (6 bases). In germline, CDR1 is GTSNPN, CDR2 SVGIG (reference sequence). V was clipped by 0 bases and J by 2 bases, with 12 bases between them. CDR3 length: 15 amino acids. CDR3 protein: CAWSVGSGATDTQYF. CDR3 nucleotides: TGTGCCTGGAGTGTAGGTAGCGGAGCCACAGATACGCAGTATTTT.

This clone was seen only once. This sequence joins TRBV4-1 and TRBJ2-3; perhaps TRBD2 as D (7 bases). V shed 5 bases and J shed 4 bases, with 31 bases lying between them. The CDR3 contains 20 residues. CDR1 and CDR2 from the germline V gene are MGHRA and YSYEKL. CDR3 DNA sequence: TGCGCCAGCAGCTTTCAGGGGACATTAGCTAGCGGAGTCTATGCAGATACGCAGTATTTT. This translates into CASSFQGTLASGVYADTQYF.

This clone was seen only once. The rearrangement uses TRBV4-2 and TRBJ2-7, with TRBD2 matching 14 bases. Germline loops: CDR1 LGHNA, CDR2 YNFKEQ. The CDR3 runs to 21 residues. V dropped 0 bases and J dropped 4; count of bases not matched to a gene: 17. This chain's CDR3 is CASSQEPRGTSGSNFWYEQYF. CDR3 bases: TGTGCCAGCAGCCAAGAACCCCGAGGGACTAGCGGGAGTAATTTCTGGTACGAGCAGTACTTC.

The chain combines TRBV2 with TRBJ1-4; the match to TRBD1 covers 7 bases. CDR1 SNHLY and CDR2 FYNNEI come from the germline V gene. The CDR3 is 13 amino acids. V shed 3 bases and J 8 bases; nucleotides not matched to a gene: 3. The CDR3 bases are TGTGCCAGCAGTGAGGGACAGCGGGAAAAACTGTTTTTT. It codes for CASSEGQREKLFF. The variable domain in full, with the rest retrieved from reference TRBV2 and TRBJ1-4, is EPEVTQTPSHQVTQMGQEVILRCVPISNHLYFYWYRQILGQKVEFLVSFYNNEISEKSEIFDDQFSVERPDGSNFTLKIRSTKLEDSAMYFCASSEGQREKLFFGSGTQLSVL.

The chain is built from TRBV5-1 and TRBJ2-2; D possibly corresponds to TRBD2 (6 bases). Trimming took off 2 bases at V and 2 bases at J, with 13 bases between the two ends. Germline-derived CDR1 and CDR2 are SGHRS and YFSETQ. This CDR3 has 16 amino acids. The CDR3 DNA reads as TGCGCCAGCAGCTTAACGAGACTAGATAACACCGGGGAGCTGTTTTTT. It yields the protein CASSLTRLDNTGELFF.

The genes are TRBV15 and TRBJ1-5; 10 bases agree with TRBD1. J lost 5 bases, V lost 3 bases, and 4 bases had no gene match. Germline V CDR1 and CDR2: LNHNV, YYDKDF (reference sequence). CDR3 length: 15 amino acids. CDR3 in amino acids: CATSRDRGSHQPQHF. In DNA form, the CDR3 reads TGTGCCACCAGCAGGGACAGGGGGTCGCATCAGCCCCAGCATTTT.

This clone appeared a single time. This chain uses TRBV7-9 with TRBJ1-5; D might be TRBD1 (6 bases). V lost 1 base, J lost 3 bases, and 7 bases lay in between. Germline loops: CDR1 SEHNR, CDR2 FQNEAQ (reference sequence). The CDR3 is made up of 14 amino acids. The CDR3 DNA reads TGTGCCAGCAGCTTAGGGACAGCCAATCAGCCCCAGCATTTT. It specifies CASSLGTANQPQHF.

This chain's CDR3 is CASSLGLNDRGYF. In DNA, the CDR3 is TGTGCCAGCAGCTTGGGTCTGAATGACAGGGGTTACTTC. This chain connects TRBV5-6 to TRBJ2-7, with 8 bases identical to TRBD1. Germline V gives CDR1 SGHDT, CDR2 YYEEEE. This CDR3 spans 13 amino acids. V was pared by 0 bases and J by 13 bases, with 9 bases of the junction left unmatched.

The rearrangement links TRBV2 to TRBJ1-1; TRBD1 might be the D (5 bases). Trimming took off 3 bases at V and 10 bases at J, with 12 bases between the two ends. The CDR3 extends over 12 amino acids. Germline CDR1 SNHLY, CDR2 FYNNEI. CDR3 DNA: TGTGCCAGCAGTGACCAGGGTAATAGAGCTTTCTTT. This encodes CASSDQGNRAFF.

J is TRBJ1-1 and V is TRBV18, with D possibly being TRBD1 (6 bases). V lost 3 bases to trimming and J lost 3 bases, with 17 bases between them. CDR3 length: 16 residues. Germline-derived CDR1 and CDR2 are KGHSH and LQKENI. The CDR3 here is CASSPSTGTLDTEAFF. In DNA form, the CDR3 reads TGTGCCAGCTCACCCTCGACAGGAACTCTGGACACTGAAGCTTTCTTT.

The rearrangement links TRBV29-1 to TRBJ1-1, with TRBD1 identical over 9 bases. The CDR3 totals 13 residues. Germline V CDR1 and CDR2: SQVTM, ANQGSEA. The V and J ends lost 3 bases and 4 bases, in that order; junction bases with no gene match: 3. The CDR3 nucleotides read TGCAGCGTTGACTTGACAGGGGGCACTGAAGCTTTCTTT. Translation gives CSVDLTGGTEAFF.

This sequence joins TRBV6-1 and TRBJ1-2; TRBD1 agrees at 10 bases. Germline V gene sequence: CDR1 MNHNS, CDR2 SASEGT. The V and J ends lost 4 bases and 4 bases, in that order; junction bases with no gene match: 3. The CDR3 runs 14 residues. CDR3 DNA: TGTGCCAGCAGTGTGACAGGGGGCATCTATGGCTACACCTTC. This encodes CASSVTGGIYGYTF.

This clone was recorded once. The chain links TRBV5-4 to TRBJ1-1, with 7 bases that match TRBD1. CDR3 size: 14 residues. J was trimmed by 0 bases and V by 3 bases; bases with no gene match: 2. Germline values: CDR1 SGHNT, CDR2 YYREEE (reference sequence). CDR3 DNA: TGTGCCAGCAGCTCGGACAGGTTGAACACTGAAGCTTTCTTT. It codes for CASSSDRLNTEAFF.

The chain links TRBV19 to TRBJ2-5; D may be TRBD2 (6 bases). Germline CDR1 and CDR2: LNHDA and SQIVND (reference sequence). This CDR3 is 14 amino acids long. V lost 3 bases and J 3 bases, leaving 11 bases between the germline ends. The CDR3 DNA sequence: TGTGCCAGTAGTATTATGGCGGGAAAAGAGACCCAGTACTTC. Translated: CASSIMAGKETQYF.

The table lists this clone with a count of one. The V and J genes are TRBV6-1 and TRBJ2-7, with 11 bases that match TRBD2. Germline CDR1 MNHNS, CDR2 SASEGT. The CDR3 is 18 residues long. Germline trimming cut 4 bases from V and 3 bases from J; bases unmatched to any gene: 14. CDR3 sequence (DNA): TGTGCCAGCAGTGTAGGCCCACTAGCGGGAGTCAGAGGCTACGAGCAGTACTTC. It is translated as CASSVGPLAGVRGYEQYF.

This chain joins TRBV5-1 and TRBJ2-7, with a weak D call TRBD1 (5 bases). CDR3 length: 14 amino acids. Trimming left V 2 bases short and J 1 base short, with 10 bases between. Germline V gene data show CDR1 as SGHRS and CDR2 as YFSETQ. The CDR3 protein is CASSLKQVSYEQYF. As DNA, the CDR3 is TGCGCCAGCAGCTTAAAACAGGTATCCTACGAGCAGTACTTC.

The CDR3 DNA reads as TGTGCCAGCAGCTTTCGGGGATTAGGCGGGGAGCTGTTTTTT. This gives the protein CASSFRGLGGELFF. V gene TRBV11-2 combines with J gene TRBJ2-2, with a tentative D call TRBD2 (5 bases). V was cut by 3 bases and J by 7 bases, with 12 bases left in between. Germline V gene lookup returns CDR1 SGHAT and CDR2 FQNNGV. The CDR3 consists of 14 residues.

CDR3 residues: CASSFKRRSSYEQYF. The CDR3 DNA sequence: TGTGCCAGCAGTTTTAAGCGTCGGAGCTCCTACGAGCAGTACTTC. The rearrangement links TRBV28 to TRBJ2-7; D gene uncertain. The length of the CDR3 is 15 residues. V lost 3 bases and J 0 bases, leaving 12 bases between the germline ends. Germline CDR1 is MDHEN and CDR2 is SYDVKM.

The CDR3 is CASSPRGGGRFHF. The CDR3 nucleotides read TGTGCCAGCAGCCCCCGTGGGGGGGGGCGATTCCACTTT. This chain connects TRBV11-2 to TRBJ1-6, with TRBD1 as a possible D gene (6 bases). Germline CDR1 SGHAT, CDR2 FQNNGV. The ends were cut back, 5 bases at V and 17 bases at J, with 19 bases in the middle. This CDR3 comprises 13 residues.

The chain has TRBV9 and TRBJ1-3, with a possible D match to TRBD1 (6 bases). CDR1 is SGDLS and CDR2 is YYNGEE in the germline V gene. Trimming removed 4 bases at V and 5 bases at J, with 13 bases between. There are 14 residues in the CDR3. CDR3 coding DNA: TGTGCCAGCAGCATAACCGGACAGAGAAACACCATATATTTT. Its protein product is CASSITGQRNTIYF. Together with reference TRBV9 and TRBJ1-3, the CDR3 gives the full variable domain: DSGVTQTPKHLITATGQRVTLRCSPRSGDLSVYWYQQSLDQGLQFLIQYYNGEERAKGNILERFSAQQFPDLHSELNLSSLELGDSALYFCASSITGQRNTIYFGEGSWLTVV.

The V call is TRBV4-1, the J call TRBJ2-5, with 7 bases aligning to TRBD1. The V and J ends lost 3 bases and 0 bases, in that order; junction bases with no gene match: 4. This CDR3 has 15 residues. The germline CDR1 and CDR2 sequences are MGHRA and YSYEKL. CDR3 loop: CASSHPDRDQETQYF. CDR3 sequence (DNA): TGCGCCAGCAGCCACCCTGACAGGGACCAAGAGACCCAGTACTTC.

The genes are TRBV9 and TRBJ2-1, with TRBD2 as a possible D gene (5 bases). From germline, CDR1 is SGDLS and CDR2 YYNGEE. Trimming cost V 3 bases and J 0 bases, with 7 bases left between them. This CDR3 comprises 14 residues. CDR3 nucleotide sequence: TGTGCCAGCAGCGCGGGGATCTCCTACAATGAGCAGTTCTTC. It yields the protein CASSAGISYNEQFF.

CDR3 residues: CASRPRDRSFTGELFF. The CDR3 region has the DNA TGTGCCAGCAGACCCCGGGACAGGAGCTTCACCGGGGAGCTGTTTTTT. V and J are TRBV27 and TRBJ2-2, with 8 nucleotides matching TRBD1. This CDR3 contains 16 residues. From germline, CDR1 is MNHEY and CDR2 SMNVEV (reference sequence). With V trimmed by 6 bases and J by 4 bases, 10 bases remained unmatched.

The rearrangement links TRBV19 to TRBJ1-1; D not certain. Germline loops: CDR1 LNHDA, CDR2 SQIVND (reference sequence). The V end lost 3 bases, the J end lost 1 base, and 3 bases lay between the germline ends. The CDR3 loop spans 12 amino acids. CDR3 protein: CASSIQNTEAFF. In DNA, the CDR3 is TGTGCCAGTAGTATCCAGAACACTGAAGCTTTCTTT.